This T cell receptor (beta chain) stems from a study of cytomegalovirus exposure and HLA in healthy donors. Study overall: The approximately 690 first-cohort repertoires and the 100 to 150 validation repertoires shared the same platform, a later analysis reported.

Germline assignment: CDR1 SNHLY and CDR2 FYNNEI. The ends lost 2 bases at V and 0 bases at J; junction bases unmatched: 4. CDR3 length equals 15 residues. The study drew the donors from its approximately 110-subject validation cohort, separate from the approximately 700-subject first cohort. Note on this clone: Its antigen is still unknown.

Study findings and constraints: Reported results showed that the classifier diagnosed cytomegalovirus status with high specificity and sensitivity. Specific recognition of CMV antigens was confirmed in vitro for a few chains (all CMV-associated).

Profiling relied on immunoSEQ multiplex PCR, and the TCRdb table lists in-frame clones only, not all of them. The sample holds about 110,000 clones, around 90% seen once. This rearrangement joins TRBV2 to TRBJ2-7, with TRBD1 matching 7 bases. The receptor's source is a young woman in good health and CMV-seropositive. Sequencing input: PBMCs. The CDR3 spells CASSEWAGGSYEQYF. The CDR3 region has the DNA TGTGCCAGCAGTGAATGGGCAGGGGGCTCCTACGAGCAGTACTTC.